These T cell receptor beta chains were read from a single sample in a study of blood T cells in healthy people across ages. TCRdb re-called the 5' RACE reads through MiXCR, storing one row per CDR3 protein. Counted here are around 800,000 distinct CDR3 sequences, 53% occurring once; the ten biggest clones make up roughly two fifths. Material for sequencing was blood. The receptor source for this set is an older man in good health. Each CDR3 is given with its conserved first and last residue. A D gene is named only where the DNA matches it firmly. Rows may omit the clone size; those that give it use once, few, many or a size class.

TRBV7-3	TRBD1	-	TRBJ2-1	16	CASSPGGSRAYNEQFF	TGTGCCAGCAGCCCAGGGGGAAGTAGGGCCTACAATGAGCAGTTCTTC
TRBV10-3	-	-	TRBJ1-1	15	CAISGIGPPNTEAFF	TGTGCCATCAGTGGTATAGGGCCCCCGAACACTGAAGCTTTCTTT
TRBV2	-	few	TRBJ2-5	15	CASSEFSGAQETQYF	TGTGCCAGCAGTGAATTTTCGGGCGCACAAGAGACCCAGTACTTC
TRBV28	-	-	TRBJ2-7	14	CASTTPPRKGEQYF	TGTGCCAGCACCACCCCCCCTCGAAAGGGCGAGCAGTACTTC
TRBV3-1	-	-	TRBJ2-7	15	CASSQEPSRGYEQYF	TGTGCCAGCAGCCAAGAGCCCAGCAGGGGCTACGAGCAGTACTTC
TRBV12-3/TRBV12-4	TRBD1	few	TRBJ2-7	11	CASKNRGEQYF	TGTGCCAGCAAAAACAGGGGCGAGCAGTACTTC
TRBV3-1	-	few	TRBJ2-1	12	CASSPRPNEQFF	TGTGCCAGCAGCCCCCGTCCCAATGAGCAGTTCTTC
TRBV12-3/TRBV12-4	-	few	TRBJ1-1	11	CASSLATEAFF	TGTGCCAGCAGCTTAGCCACTGAAGCTTTCTTT
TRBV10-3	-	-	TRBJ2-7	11	CAIRDSGEQYF	TGTGCCATCAGGGACTCAGGCGAGCAGTACTTC
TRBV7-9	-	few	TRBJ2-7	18	CASSSRRGRSGGSYEQYF	TGTGCCAGCAGCAGTAGAAGGGGCCGGAGTGGAGGTTCCTACGAGCAGTACTTC
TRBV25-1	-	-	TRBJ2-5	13	CASSEESGGVQYF	TGTGCCAGCAGTGAAGAAAGCGGCGGCGTGCAGTACTTC
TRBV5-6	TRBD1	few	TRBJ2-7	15	CASSLGGTANYEQYF	TGTGCCAGCAGCTTGGGAGGGACAGCTAACTACGAGCAGTACTTC
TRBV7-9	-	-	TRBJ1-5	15	CASSPGTRGLQPQHF	TGTGCCAGCAGCCCGGGGACACGGGGATTGCAGCCCCAGCATTTT
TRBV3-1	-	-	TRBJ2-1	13	CASSQGGAGEQFF	TGTGCCAGCAGCCAAGGGGGCGCAGGGGAGCAGTTCTTC
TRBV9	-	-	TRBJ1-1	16	CASSVANRATNTEAFF	TGTGCCAGCAGCGTAGCAAACAGGGCGACGAACACTGAAGCTTTCTTT
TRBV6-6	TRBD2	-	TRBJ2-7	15	CASSYSAGAVYEQYF	TGTGCCAGCAGTTATTCTGCGGGAGCGGTGTACGAGCAGTACTTC
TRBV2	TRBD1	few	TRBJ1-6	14	CASSVGQGNSPLHF	TGTGCCAGCAGTGTAGGACAGGGTAATTCACCCCTCCACTTT
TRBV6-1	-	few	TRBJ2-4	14	CASAGGVAKNIQYF	TGTGCCAGCGCCGGAGGGGTAGCCAAAAACATTCAGTACTTC
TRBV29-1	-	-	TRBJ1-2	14	CSVARDSSGYGYTF	TGCAGCGTTGCGAGGGACTCTTCGGGCTATGGCTACACCTTC
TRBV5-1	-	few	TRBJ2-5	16	CASSLARTLYQETQYF	TGCGCCAGCAGCTTGGCGCGCACCCTGTACCAAGAGACCCAGTACTTC
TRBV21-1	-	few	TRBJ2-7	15	CASSGPRTGFYEQYF	TGTGCCAGCAGCGGGCCCAGGACGGGATTTTACGAGCAGTACTTC
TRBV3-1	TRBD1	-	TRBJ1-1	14	CASRHRQGNTEAFF	TGTGCCAGCAGGCACCGACAGGGTAACACTGAAGCTTTCTTT
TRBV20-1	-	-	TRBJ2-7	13	CSAMGEGSYEQYF	TGCAGTGCTATGGGAGAGGGATCCTACGAGCAGTACTTC
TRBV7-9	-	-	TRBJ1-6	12	CASSLALAPLHF	TGTGCCAGCAGCTTGGCCCTAGCACCCCTCCACTTT
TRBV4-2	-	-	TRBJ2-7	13	CASSQELSYEQYF	TGTGCCAGCAGCCAAGAGCTATCCTACGAGCAGTACTTC
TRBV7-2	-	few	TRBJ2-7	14	CASSEARGSYEQYF	TGTGCCAGCAGCGAGGCCAGGGGTTCCTACGAGCAGTACTTC
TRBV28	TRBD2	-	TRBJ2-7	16	CASSPTLGLGFNEQYF	TGTGCCAGCAGTCCAACCCTGGGACTAGGATTCAACGAGCAGTACTTC
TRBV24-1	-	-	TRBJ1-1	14	CATVEQQLGPEAFF	TGTGCCACCGTCGAACAGCAGTTGGGGCCTGAAGCTTTCTTT
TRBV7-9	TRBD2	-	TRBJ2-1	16	CASSEARLAGGYEQFF	TGTGCCAGCAGCGAGGCCCGGCTAGCGGGAGGCTATGAGCAGTTCTTC
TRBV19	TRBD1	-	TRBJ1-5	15	CASSGTVLSNQPQHF	TGTGCCAGTAGTGGGACAGTGCTTAGCAATCAGCCCCAGCATTTT
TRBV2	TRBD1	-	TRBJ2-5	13	CASVGTEQETQYF	TGTGCCAGCGTCGGGACAGAGCAAGAGACCCAGTACTTC
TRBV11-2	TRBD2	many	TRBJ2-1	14	CASGRTSGSNEQFF	TGTGCCAGCGGGCGGACTAGCGGGAGCAATGAGCAGTTCTTC
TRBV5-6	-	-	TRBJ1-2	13	CASSEGGVYGYTF	TGTGCCAGCAGCGAGGGGGGAGTCTATGGCTACACCTTC
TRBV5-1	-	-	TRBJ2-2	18	CASSLGLTGISNTGELFF	TGCGCCAGCAGCTTGGGTCTAACAGGGATCTCGAACACCGGGGAGCTGTTTTTT
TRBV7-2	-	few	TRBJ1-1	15	CASSFAGAMNTEAFF	TGTGCCAGCAGCTTTGCGGGGGCCATGAACACTGAAGCTTTCTTT
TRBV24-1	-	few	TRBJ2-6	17	CATSDNGRISGANVLTF	TGTGCCACCAGTGACAACGGACGGATCTCTGGGGCCAACGTCCTGACTTTC
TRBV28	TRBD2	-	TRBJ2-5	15	CASSGSGRVEETQYF	TGTGCCAGCAGCGGTAGCGGGAGGGTGGAAGAGACCCAGTACTTC
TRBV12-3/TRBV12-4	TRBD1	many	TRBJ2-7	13	CASSLGTGGEQYF	TGTGCCAGCAGTTTGGGTACAGGGGGCGAGCAGTACTTC
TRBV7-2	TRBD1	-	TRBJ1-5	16	CASSQQGLGGNQPQHF	TGTGCCAGCAGCCAACAGGGGTTAGGGGGCAATCAGCCCCAGCATTTT
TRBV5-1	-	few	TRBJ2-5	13	CASSSDWKETQYF	TGCGCCAGCAGCTCCGACTGGAAAGAGACCCAGTACTTC
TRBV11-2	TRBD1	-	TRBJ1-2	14	CASRRPGQNYGYTF	TGTGCCAGCAGGCGACCGGGACAGAACTATGGCTACACCTTC
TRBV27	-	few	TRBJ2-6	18	CASMGGGHATSGANVLTF	TGTGCCAGCATGGGGGGGGGACACGCGACCTCTGGGGCCAACGTCCTGACTTTC
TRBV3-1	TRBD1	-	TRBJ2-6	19	CASSHKPGQARSGANVLTF	TGTGCCAGCAGCCATAAACCGGGACAGGCTCGCTCTGGGGCCAACGTCCTGACTTTC
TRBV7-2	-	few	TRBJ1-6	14	CASSPRLGSSPLHF	TGTGCCAGCAGCCCCAGACTGGGTAGCTCACCCCTCCACTTT
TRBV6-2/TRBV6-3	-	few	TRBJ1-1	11	CASSYVLEAFF	TGTGCCAGCAGTTACGTCCTTGAAGCTTTCTTT
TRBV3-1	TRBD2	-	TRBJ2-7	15	CASSQIAGAAYEQYF	TGTGCCAGCAGCCAAATAGCGGGAGCCGCCTACGAGCAGTACTTC
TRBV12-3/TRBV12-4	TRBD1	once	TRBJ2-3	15	CASSPPGQGIRYAYF	TGTGCCAGCAGTCCTCCGGGACAGGGAATTAGATACGCGTATTTT
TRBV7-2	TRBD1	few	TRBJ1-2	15	CASSRPDRGDYGYTF	TGTGCCAGCAGCCGTCCGGACAGGGGCGACTATGGCTACACCTTC
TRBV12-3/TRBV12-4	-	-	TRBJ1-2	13	CASSFTPSDGYTF	TGTGCCAGCAGTTTTACTCCTTCTGACGGCTACACCTTC
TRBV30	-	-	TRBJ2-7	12	CAWGSGNYEQYF	TGTGCCTGGGGCAGTGGCAACTACGAGCAGTACTTC
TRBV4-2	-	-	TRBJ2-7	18	CASSQGLVAASVLSEQYF	TGTGCCAGCAGCCAAGGACTAGTGGCGGCTAGCGTTTTGTCCGAGCAGTACTTC